The entry below describes one TCR beta chain. The antigen this receptor binds is unknown. The junction departs from the called germline gene at one end, perhaps through a read error. Library creation used PCR. Sequencing was carried out with a NextSeq 500. Preparation of bulk TCR libraries followed a previously described approach, with the TCR primers listed in Table S5. The Qiagen AllPrep DNA/RNA kit was used to purify total RNA. Before analysis, reads from multiple sequencing runs of the same library were pooled. Turning to the authors' computational methods: Reads were retained only if the reads had an exact TCR constant sequence, and the retained reads were trimmed to 150 nt and grouped according to their 12-nt molecular barcodes. Within each barcode group, reads were sub-clustered at a 15% Levenshtein threshold, and quality-weighted consensus sequences were built per RNA molecule. Non-functional sequences were excluded, and lower-count sequences lying one edit away from another sequence were also excluded. Barcode sub-clusters with fewer than 20% of the maximum read count were removed, based on fitting two negative binomial distributions. The public sequencing data were trimmed at Q25 with fastp and processed into clonotypes with MiXCR by TCRdb, which kept only in-frame beta chains. Merged by CDR3 protein, the rows form single entries marked with the most common genes and DNA. The V and J calls come from TCRdb's annotation, not from the publication. This sample has around 460,000 distinct CDR3 sequences in its table, and approximately 25% of those were observed once. Around 0.76% of the sample rests with the top ten.

Libraries of naive CD8 T cells were built from 20,000 to 1,000,000 sorted cells, with 10%, 30% or 50% of the purified RNA used. On a BD FACSAria II, naive CD8 T cells were FACS-sorted as CD8+CD4-CCR7+CD45RA+ and collected into RLT Plus buffer. Ten to eleven TCR copies' worth of Jurkat RNA were spiked into about 20,000-1,100,000 naive CD8 T cell samples to test detection sensitivity. Enrichment of CD8 T cells was done with RosetteSep CD8+ T Cell Enrichment Cocktail plus Ficoll-Paque, and ACK red cell lysis came afterward. The data derive from a study of molecular identifiers for immune sequencing clone quantification (dated by TCRdb to the late 2010s). Turning to the overall study: For a replicate experiment, RNA from roughly 20,000 or 100,000 naive CD8 T cells was divided into five aliquots, and four of the five aliquots were sequenced. The study was a methods study using CD8 T cells to benchmark molecular-identifier clustering-based TCR repertoire sequencing (MIDCIRS) and TCR RNA copy counting.

What the work shows at the level of the full study, not this receptor alone: Even against a background of some 920,000 naive CD8 T cells, spiked-in Jurkat TCR RNA amounting to a single cell's worth was reported to be detectable. Modeling indicated 2.5 to 3.5 TCR RNA copies recovered per cell, compared with roughly 10 by digital PCR, which implies a capture efficiency of around 29%. Spiked-in Jurkat TCR RNA (around 9 copies' worth), which is not part of the donor repertoire, was contained in the naive libraries. When barcode sub-clustering was left out, chimeric consensus sequences inflated TCR diversity, with chimeras reaching as high as 47%. In CMV-specific effector cells, clones with more than 20 RNA copies contained over 98% of molecules, whereas in naive cells such clones contained under 1% of molecules. Highly expanded clone sizes could be underestimated if identical TCR molecules share a barcode.

Inclusive of the bounding cysteine and phenylalanine, the CDR3 is 14 residues long. Kept here is only the CDR3 DNA, which spans 42 bases and is read in frame from base 1. Based on the germline V gene (reference sequence), the CDR1 and CDR2 sequences are GTSNPN and SVGIG. The specimen was naive CD8+ T cells from blood, with Jurkat cell RNA spiked in. The cell subset or site label, read with the paper, signifies: FACS-sorted CD8+CD4-CCR7+CD45RA+ naive T cells. The receptor's source is a human donor in good health. Some libraries in this study had Jurkat cell RNA spiked in. The V and J segments used are TRBV30 and TRBJ1-1; the D segment cannot be called with confidence. The DNA is as follows: TGTGCCTGCCGGCGGGGTATAGGGAACACTGAAGCTCCCTTT. Translation gives CACRRGIGNTEAPF.